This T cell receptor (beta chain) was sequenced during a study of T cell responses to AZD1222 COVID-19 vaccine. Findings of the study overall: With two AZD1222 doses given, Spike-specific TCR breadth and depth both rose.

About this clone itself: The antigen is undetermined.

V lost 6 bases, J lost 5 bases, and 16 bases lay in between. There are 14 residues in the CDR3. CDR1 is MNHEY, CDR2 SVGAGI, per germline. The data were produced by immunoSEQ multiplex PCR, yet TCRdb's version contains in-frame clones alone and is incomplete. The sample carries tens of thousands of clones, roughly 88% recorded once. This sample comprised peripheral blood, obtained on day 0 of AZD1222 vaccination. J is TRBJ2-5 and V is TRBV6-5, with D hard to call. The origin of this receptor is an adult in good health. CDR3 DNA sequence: TGTGCCAGCAGACCACAGCGTAGTCGGGAGACCCAGTACTTC. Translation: CASRPQRSRETQYF.